The 14 T cell receptor beta chains below were found in one sample sequenced in a study of T cell repertoires in cytomegalovirus infection. TCRdb independently ran MiXCR on the reads; one entry per CDR3 protein. This table holds about 330,000 distinct CDR3 sequences, 34% found once. The antigens of these receptors remain unknown. Sample: cultured PBMCs, taken from culture after CMV antigen stimulation. Every receptor here comes from a human donor in good health (CMV status not recorded). Some clones in this sample may be carry-over from other donors' samples.

The CDR3 nucleotides read TGTGCCAGTCGAGGGACAGAAGCTAGCAATCAGCCCCAGCATTTT. This gives the protein CASRGTEASNQPQHF. The rearrangement joins TRBV6-1 to TRBJ1-5; 7 nucleotides match TRBD1. Trimming took 9 bases from V and 0 from J; bases not matched to a gene: 8. The CDR3 runs 15 residues. Germline V lookup: CDR1 MNHNS, CDR2 SASEGT.

This clonotype was observed at least ten times. The V and J genes are TRBV7-6 and TRBJ2-7; D unclear. The ends were cut back, 0 bases at V and 1 base at J, with 13 bases in the middle. The CDR3 is made up of 16 amino acids. CDR1 and CDR2 from the germline V gene are SGHVS and FNYEAQ. CDR3 in amino acids: CASSLALPGASYEQYF. The CDR3 DNA follows: TGTGCCAGCAGCTTAGCTTTGCCAGGTGCTTCCTACGAGCAGTACTTC.

V is TRBV27 and J is TRBJ1-5; 9 nucleotides line up with TRBD1. The CDR3 is 15 amino acids. V was pared by 10 bases and J by 4 bases, with 11 bases of the junction left unmatched. CDR1 MNHEY and CDR2 SMNVEV come from the germline V gene (reference sequence). This CDR3 is CANPLLDRGNQPQHF. The CDR3 DNA reads TGTGCCAATCCTCTTTTGGACAGGGGAAATCAGCCCCAGCATTTT.

This clonotype turned up a few times. The V and J genes are TRBV20-1 and TRBJ1-1, with 8 positions matching TRBD1. The germline V gene has CDR1 DFQATT and CDR2 SNEGSKA (reference sequence). There are 17 residues in the CDR3. V lost 1 base, J lost 5 bases, and 15 bases stayed unmatched. The CDR3: CSARATSDRVRKTEAFF. The CDR3 nucleotides read TGCAGTGCTAGAGCTACTTCGGACAGGGTAAGGAAAACTGAAGCTTTCTTT.

V gene TRBV13 combines with J gene TRBJ2-4, with TRBD1 identical over 8 bases. V lost 2 bases, J lost 10 bases, and 4 bases stayed unmatched. The CDR3 has 13 residues. Germline CDR1 and CDR2: PRHDT and FYEKMQ (reference sequence). CDR3 coding DNA: TGTGCCAGCAGCTTAAAGGGACAGGCAATTCAGTACTTC. It codes for CASSLKGQAIQYF.

This chain joins TRBV7-3 and TRBJ2-1; TRBD2 is a possible D gene (6 bases). Germline assignment: CDR1 SGHTA and CDR2 FQGTGA. This CDR3 spans 15 amino acids. V gave up 4 bases and J gave up 7 bases, with 17 bases separating them. The CDR3 protein is CASSSGPSGGNEQFF. CDR3 sequence (DNA): TGTGCCAGCAGCTCCGGGCCATCTGGGGGGAATGAGCAGTTCTTC. The complete variable domain, with remaining parts taken from reference TRBV7-3 and TRBJ2-1, reads GAGVSQTPSNKVTEKGKYVELRCDPISGHTALYWYRQSLGQGPEFLIYFQGTGAADDSGLPNDRFFAVRPEGSVSTLKIQRTERGDSAVYLCASSSGPSGGNEQFFGPGTRLTVL.

V and J are TRBV4-2 and TRBJ2-1; 9 positions match TRBD2. The V segment lost 3 bases and the J segment 9 bases; nucleotides outside the gene matches: 0. The CDR3 contains 12 residues. CDR1 is LGHNA and CDR2 is YNFKEQ in the germline V gene. In nucleotides, the CDR3 is TGTGCCAGCAGCCAGCGGGAGGGTGAGCAGTTCTTC. Its protein product is CASSQREGEQFF.

This clonotype has more than one count but fewer than ten. V is TRBV6-2 or TRBV6-3 and J is TRBJ2-7, with D perhaps TRBD1 or TRBD2 (5 bases each). The V and J ends lost 4 bases and 1 base respectively, with 20 bases between them. Germline V lookup: CDR1 MNHEY, CDR2 SVGEGT. This CDR3 is built from 17 residues. The CDR3 nucleotides read TGTGCCAGCAGTTCCTACGGAGCTGGGGACGTGTCCTACGAGCAGTACTTC. This translates into CASSSYGAGDVSYEQYF.

This clonotype was found a few times. The V gene is TRBV20-1, the J gene TRBJ2-2, with D perhaps matching TRBD2 (5 bases). Per germline, CDR1 DFQATT and CDR2 SNEGSKA (reference sequence). Trimming took off 1 base at V and 5 bases at J, with 8 bases between the two ends. The CDR3 runs to 13 residues. CDR3: CSARVEGTGELFF. DNA of the CDR3: TGCAGTGCTAGAGTTGAGGGAACCGGGGAGCTGTTTTTT.

In this sample, this clonotype turned up a few times. The chain uses TRBV24-1 and TRBJ2-5; TRBD2 agrees at 8 bases. In germline, CDR1 is KGHDR, CDR2 SFDVKD. The trim removed 4 bases at V and 4 bases at J, leaving 16 bases unmatched. The CDR3 totals 18 residues. The CDR3 here is CATSDPTLAGKGRETQYF. Written as DNA, the CDR3 is TGTGCCACCAGTGACCCTACGCTAGCGGGTAAGGGTCGAGAGACCCAGTACTTC.

This clonotype was seen at least ten times. This chain joins TRBV7-2 and TRBJ2-3, with a tentative D call TRBD2 (6 bases). CDR1 is SGHTA, CDR2 FQGNSA, per germline. The CDR3 is 13 residues long. Between the trimmed V and J ends, which lost 8 bases and 2 bases, there was a span of 11 bases. CDR3 nucleotide sequence: TGTGCCAGCGGAGGGATCTCCACAGATACGCAGTATTTT. This translates into CASGGISTDTQYF.

This chain connects TRBV7-3 to TRBJ2-3, with D perhaps TRBD1 or TRBD2 (5 bases each). Germline CDR1 reads SGHTA; CDR2 reads FQGTGA. CDR3 length equals 15 residues. Trimming stripped 2 bases from V and 2 bases from J, with 11 bases between. CDR3 sequence reads: CASSLLGTHTDTQYF. The CDR3 DNA reads TGTGCCAGCAGCTTATTAGGGACGCACACAGATACGCAGTATTTT.

The chain is built from TRBV6-6 and TRBJ1-2; tentative D call: TRBD1 (5 bases). The germline V gene encodes CDR1 MNHNY and CDR2 SVGAGI (reference sequence). The V gene lost 5 bases and the J gene lost 4 bases, with 14 bases spanning the gap. This CDR3 spans 14 amino acids. The CDR3 DNA reads TGTGCCAGCAGTGACGGAGGGGTTGGCTATGGCTACACCTTC. It encodes CASSDGGVGYGYTF.

V and J are TRBV7-9 and TRBJ2-2; maybe TRBD2 (5 bases). The germline V gene has CDR1 SEHNR and CDR2 FQNEAQ (reference sequence). V shed 4 bases and J shed 6 bases, with 15 bases lying between them. The CDR3 is 15 residues long. The CDR3 bases are TGTGCCAGCAGCTACCTAGAGGGCGACGCCGGGGAGCTGTTTTTT. Protein: CASSYLEGDAGELFF.